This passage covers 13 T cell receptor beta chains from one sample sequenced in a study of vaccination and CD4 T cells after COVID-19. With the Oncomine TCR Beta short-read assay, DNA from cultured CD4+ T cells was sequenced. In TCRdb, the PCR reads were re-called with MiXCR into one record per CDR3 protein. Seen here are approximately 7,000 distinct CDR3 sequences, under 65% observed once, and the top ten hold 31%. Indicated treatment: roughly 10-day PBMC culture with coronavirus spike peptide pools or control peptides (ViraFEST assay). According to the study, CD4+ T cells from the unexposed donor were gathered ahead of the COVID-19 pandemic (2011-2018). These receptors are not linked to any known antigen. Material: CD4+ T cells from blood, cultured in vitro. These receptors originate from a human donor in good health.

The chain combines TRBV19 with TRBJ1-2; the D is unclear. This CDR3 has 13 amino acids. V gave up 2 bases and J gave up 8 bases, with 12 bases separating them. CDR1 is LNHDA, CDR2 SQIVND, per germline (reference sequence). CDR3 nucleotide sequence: TGTGCCAGTAGTATACCAGGCTCCCGCGGCTACACCTTC. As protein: CASSIPGSRGYTF.

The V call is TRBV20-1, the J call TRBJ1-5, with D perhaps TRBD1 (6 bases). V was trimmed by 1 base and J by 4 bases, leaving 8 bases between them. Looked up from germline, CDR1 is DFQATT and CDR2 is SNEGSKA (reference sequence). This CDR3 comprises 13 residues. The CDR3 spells CSARVGANQPQHF. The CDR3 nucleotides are TGCAGTGCTAGAGTGGGGGCAAATCAGCCCCAGCATTTT.

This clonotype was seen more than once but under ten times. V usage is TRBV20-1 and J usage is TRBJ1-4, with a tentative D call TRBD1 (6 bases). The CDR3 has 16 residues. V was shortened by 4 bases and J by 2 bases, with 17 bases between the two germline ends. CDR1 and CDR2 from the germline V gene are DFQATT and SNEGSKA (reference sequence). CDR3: CSATRTGTYTNEKLFF. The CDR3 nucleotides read TGCAGTGCTACGCGCACAGGGACGTACACTAATGAAAAACTGTTTTTT.

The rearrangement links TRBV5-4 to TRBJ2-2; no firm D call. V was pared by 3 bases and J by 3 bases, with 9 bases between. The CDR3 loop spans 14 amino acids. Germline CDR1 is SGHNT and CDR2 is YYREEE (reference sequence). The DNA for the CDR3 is TGTGCCAGCAGCTGGGGTTTGGACACCGGGGAGCTGTTTTTT. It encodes CASSWGLDTGELFF.

CDR3 sequence reads: CASSAVRVGTGNTGELFF. The CDR3 nucleotides are TGTGCCAGCAGTGCCGTACGGGTAGGAACGGGAAACACCGGGGAGCTGTTTTTT. The chain is built from TRBV2 and TRBJ2-2; the D gene is possibly TRBD2 (5 bases). Germline V gives CDR1 SNHLY, CDR2 FYNNEI. V was clipped by 4 bases and J by 2 bases, with 20 bases between them. The CDR3 totals 18 residues.

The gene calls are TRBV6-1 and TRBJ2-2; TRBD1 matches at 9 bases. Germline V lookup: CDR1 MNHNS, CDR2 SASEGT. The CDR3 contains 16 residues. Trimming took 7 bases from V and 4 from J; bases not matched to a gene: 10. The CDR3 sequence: CASKPSLTGGTGELFF. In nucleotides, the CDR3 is TGTGCCAGCAAACCTTCCTTGACAGGGGGCACCGGGGAGCTGTTTTTT.

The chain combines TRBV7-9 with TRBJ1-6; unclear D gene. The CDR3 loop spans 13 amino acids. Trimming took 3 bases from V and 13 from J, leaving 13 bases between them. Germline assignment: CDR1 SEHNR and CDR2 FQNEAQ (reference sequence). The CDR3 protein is CASSLVGSPPLHF. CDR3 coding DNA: TGTGCCAGCAGCTTGGTTGGCTCCCCCCCCCTCCACTTT.

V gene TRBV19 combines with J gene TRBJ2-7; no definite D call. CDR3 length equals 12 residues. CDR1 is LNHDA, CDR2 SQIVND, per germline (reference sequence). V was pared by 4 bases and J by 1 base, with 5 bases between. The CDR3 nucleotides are TGTGCCAGTAGTAGTCGATCCTACGAGCAGTACTTC. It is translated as CASSSRSYEQYF.

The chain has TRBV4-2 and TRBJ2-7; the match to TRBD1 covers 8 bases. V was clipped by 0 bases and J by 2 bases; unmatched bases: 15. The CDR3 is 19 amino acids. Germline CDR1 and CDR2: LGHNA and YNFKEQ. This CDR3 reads CASSQDRAEDRGTTYEQYF. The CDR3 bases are TGTGCCAGCAGCCAAGATAGGGCCGAAGACAGGGGTACAACCTACGAGCAGTACTTC.

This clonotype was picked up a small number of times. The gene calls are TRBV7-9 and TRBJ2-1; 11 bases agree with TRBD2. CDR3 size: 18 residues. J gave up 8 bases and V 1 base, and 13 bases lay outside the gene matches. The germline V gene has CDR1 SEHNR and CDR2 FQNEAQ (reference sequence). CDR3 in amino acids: CASSLVGSGGAQSYEQFF. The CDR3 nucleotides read TGTGCCAGCAGCTTAGTAGGTAGCGGGGGGGCCCAAAGCTATGAGCAGTTCTTC.

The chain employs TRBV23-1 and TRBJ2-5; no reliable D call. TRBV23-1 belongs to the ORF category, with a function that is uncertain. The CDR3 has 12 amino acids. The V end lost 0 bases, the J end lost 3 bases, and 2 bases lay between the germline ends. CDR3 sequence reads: CASSQSEETQYF. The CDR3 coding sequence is TGCGCCAGCAGTCAATCTGAAGAGACCCAGTACTTC.

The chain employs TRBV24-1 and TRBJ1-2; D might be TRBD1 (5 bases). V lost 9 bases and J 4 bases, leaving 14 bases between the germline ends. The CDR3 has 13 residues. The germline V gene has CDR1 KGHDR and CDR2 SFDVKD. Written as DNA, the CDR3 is TGTGCCACCGAAACCGGGACTGGCTATGGCTACACCTTC. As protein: CATETGTGYGYTF.

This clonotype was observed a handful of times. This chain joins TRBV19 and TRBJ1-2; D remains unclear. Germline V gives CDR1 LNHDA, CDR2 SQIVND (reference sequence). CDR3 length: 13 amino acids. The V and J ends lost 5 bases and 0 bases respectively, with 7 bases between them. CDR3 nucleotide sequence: TGTGCCAGTAGTGTGGAGACTAACTATGGCTACACCTTC. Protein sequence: CASSVETNYGYTF.